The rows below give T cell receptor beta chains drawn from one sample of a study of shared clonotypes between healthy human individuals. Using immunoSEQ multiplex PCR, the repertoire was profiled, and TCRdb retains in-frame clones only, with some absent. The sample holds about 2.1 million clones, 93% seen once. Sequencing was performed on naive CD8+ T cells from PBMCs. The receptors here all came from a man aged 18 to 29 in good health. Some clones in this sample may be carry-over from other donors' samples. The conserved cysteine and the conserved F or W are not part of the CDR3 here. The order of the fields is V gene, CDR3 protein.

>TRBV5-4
ASSFAGANYEQY
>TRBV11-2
ASSRDLSSGNTIY
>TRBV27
ASSSGHFYEQY
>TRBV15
ATSRDRGQFYGYT
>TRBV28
ASSSGTWSGELF
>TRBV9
ASSGSGTSRVWEQF
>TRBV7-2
ASADSYGWGETQY
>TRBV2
ASSGRVSYEQY
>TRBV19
ASSMIAWADTQY
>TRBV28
ASSHPHTQY
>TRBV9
ASSVDNSPLH
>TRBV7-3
ASSLPVRDTVEY
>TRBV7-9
ASSPPSAAGDQPQH
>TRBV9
ASSPSAGSYGYT
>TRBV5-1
ASSLAGAGGASYEQY
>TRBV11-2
ASSLGERLAAPYNEQF
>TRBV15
ATSRDVQRGTDTQY
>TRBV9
ASSAKGGDQPQH
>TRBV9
ASSPRPGQGGYGYT
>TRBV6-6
ASSIRLADEQY
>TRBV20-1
SGLVYNEQF
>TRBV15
ATSRLAGVVGETQY
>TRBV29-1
SVLGQLNQPQH
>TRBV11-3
ASSSRDIGFNEQF
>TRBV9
ASSNQSWGPSGTEAF
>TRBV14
ASSQDLRTGQLATYEQY
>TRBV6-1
ASSEAGVFSYEQY
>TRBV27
ASSWPSGGTDTQY
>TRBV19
ASSIGGTAYEQY
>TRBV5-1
ASSSGGPRPSYEQY
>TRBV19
ASSIVFPLGEAF
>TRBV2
ASSASGQGARGQPQH
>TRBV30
AWSAGLLDNEQF
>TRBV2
ASSEFGYNEQF
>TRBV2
ATKPGRQAAEAF
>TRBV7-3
ASSHWGLTEAF
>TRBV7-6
ASSYGTGVEAF
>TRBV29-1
SVVGGSYNEQF
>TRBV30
AWSGGPAIEQY
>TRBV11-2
ASSLGVYEQY
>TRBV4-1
ASSRIAGVRGTGELF
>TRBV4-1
ASSQVAAYEQY
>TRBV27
ASSSVSGNGYEQY
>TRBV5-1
ASSRTSTDTQY
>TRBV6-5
ASSYGTGVGEQY
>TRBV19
ASSIGWGGEAF
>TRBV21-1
ASSKSGQGATEAF
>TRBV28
ASLSGDEQF
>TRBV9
ASSVGERGSYEQY
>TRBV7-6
ASSAGSLNQPQH
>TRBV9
ASSVTSGAYNEQF
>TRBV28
ASSTQREGLLGEQF
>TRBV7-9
ASSLETGGSGNTIY
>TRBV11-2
ASSFGGTVYEQY
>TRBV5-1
ASSLEGANTEAF
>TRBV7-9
ASSPSTAIY